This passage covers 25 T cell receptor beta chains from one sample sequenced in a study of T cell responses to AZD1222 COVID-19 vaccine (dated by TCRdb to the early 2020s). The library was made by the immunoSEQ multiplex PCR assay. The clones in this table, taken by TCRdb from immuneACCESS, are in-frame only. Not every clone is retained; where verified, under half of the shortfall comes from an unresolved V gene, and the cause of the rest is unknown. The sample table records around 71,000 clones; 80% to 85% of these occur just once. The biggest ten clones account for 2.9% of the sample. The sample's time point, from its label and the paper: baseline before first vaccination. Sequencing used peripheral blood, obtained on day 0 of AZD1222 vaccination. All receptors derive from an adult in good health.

The CDR3 loop is CASSQAEGRSYEQYF. The CDR3, as DNA: TGTGCCAGCAGCCAAGCGGAAGGCAGGTCCTACGAGCAGTACTTC. The chain carries TRBV3-1 (or the pseudogene TRBV3-2) and TRBJ2-7; D is uncertain. Germline CDR1 reads LGHDT; CDR2 reads YNNKEL (reference sequence). V was pared by 1 base and J by 1 base, with 11 bases between. The CDR3 loop spans 15 amino acids.

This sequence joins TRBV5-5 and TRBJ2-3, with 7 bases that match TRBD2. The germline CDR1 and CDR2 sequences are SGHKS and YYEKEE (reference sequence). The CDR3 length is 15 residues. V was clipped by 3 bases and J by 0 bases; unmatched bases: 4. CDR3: CASSWREWSTDTQYF. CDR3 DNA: TGTGCCAGCAGCTGGCGGGAGTGGAGCACAGATACGCAGTATTTT.

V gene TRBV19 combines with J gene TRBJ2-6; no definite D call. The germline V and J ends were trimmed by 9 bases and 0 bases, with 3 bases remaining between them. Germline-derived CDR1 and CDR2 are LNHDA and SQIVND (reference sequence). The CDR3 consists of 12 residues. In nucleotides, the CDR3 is TGTGCCAGCGACTCTGGGGCCAACGTCCTGACTTTC. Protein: CASDSGANVLTF.

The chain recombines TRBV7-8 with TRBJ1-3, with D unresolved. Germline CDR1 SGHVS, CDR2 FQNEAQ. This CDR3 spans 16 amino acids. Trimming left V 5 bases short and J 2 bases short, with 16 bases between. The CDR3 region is CASSAQLAVTGNTIYF. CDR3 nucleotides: TGTGCCAGCAGCGCTCAGTTGGCAGTCACTGGAAACACCATATATTTT.

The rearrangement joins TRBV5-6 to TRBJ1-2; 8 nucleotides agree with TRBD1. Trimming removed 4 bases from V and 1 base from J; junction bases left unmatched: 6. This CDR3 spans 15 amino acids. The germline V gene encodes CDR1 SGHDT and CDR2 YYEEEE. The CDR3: CASSIGTGSNYGYTF. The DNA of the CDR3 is TGTGCCAGCAGCATAGGGACAGGTAGTAACTATGGCTACACCTTC.

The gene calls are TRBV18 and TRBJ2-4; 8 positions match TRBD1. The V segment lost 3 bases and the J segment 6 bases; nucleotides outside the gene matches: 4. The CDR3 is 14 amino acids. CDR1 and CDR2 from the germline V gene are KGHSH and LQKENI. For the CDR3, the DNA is TGTGCCAGCTCACCGCGACAGGGGATAAACATTCAGTACTTC. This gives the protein CASSPRQGINIQYF.

CDR3 DNA sequence: TGTGCCTGGAGTGTTTTCCAGGGGGCTTCTTATGAAAAACTGTTTTTT. It encodes CAWSVFQGASYEKLFF. The chain combines TRBV30 with TRBJ1-4, with 8 bases that match TRBD1. The length of the CDR3 is 16 residues. V trimming: 0 bases; J trimming: 6 bases; junction bases outside the gene matches: 9. CDR1 is GTSNPN, CDR2 SVGIG, per germline (reference sequence). The complete variable domain, with remaining parts taken from reference TRBV30 and TRBJ1-4, reads SQTIHQWPATLVQPVGSPLSLECTVEGTSNPNLYWYRQAAGRGLQLLFYSVGIGQISSEVPQNLSASRPQDRQFILSSKKLLLSDSGFYLCAWSVFQGASYEKLFFGSGTQLSVL.

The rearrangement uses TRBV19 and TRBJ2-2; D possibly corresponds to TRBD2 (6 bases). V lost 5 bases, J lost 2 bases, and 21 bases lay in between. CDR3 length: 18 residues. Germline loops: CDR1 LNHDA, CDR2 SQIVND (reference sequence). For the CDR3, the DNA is TGTGCCAGTAGTCCCCCCCCGGGGGTTTGCCCAAACACCGGGGAGCTGTTTTTT. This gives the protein CASSPPPGVCPNTGELFF.

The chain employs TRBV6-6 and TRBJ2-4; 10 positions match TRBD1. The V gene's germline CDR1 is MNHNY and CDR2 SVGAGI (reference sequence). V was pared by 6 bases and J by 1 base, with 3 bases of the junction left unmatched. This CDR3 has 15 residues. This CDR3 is CASRPGQGAKNIQYF. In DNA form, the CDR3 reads TGTGCCAGCAGACCGGGACAGGGGGCCAAAAACATTCAGTACTTC.

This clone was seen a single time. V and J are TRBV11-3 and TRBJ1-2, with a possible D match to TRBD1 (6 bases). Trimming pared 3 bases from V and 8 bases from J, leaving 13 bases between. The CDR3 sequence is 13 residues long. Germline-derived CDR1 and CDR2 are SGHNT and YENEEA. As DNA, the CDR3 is TGTGCCAGCAGCTTTGTCGCAGGGGAAGGCTACACCTTC. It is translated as CASSFVAGEGYTF. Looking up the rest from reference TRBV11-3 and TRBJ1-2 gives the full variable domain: EAGVVQSPRYKIIEKKQPVAFWCNPISGHNTLYWYLQNLGQGPELLIRYENEEAVDDSQLPKDRFSAERLKGVDSTLKIQPAELGDSAVYLCASSFVAGEGYTFGSGTRLTVV.

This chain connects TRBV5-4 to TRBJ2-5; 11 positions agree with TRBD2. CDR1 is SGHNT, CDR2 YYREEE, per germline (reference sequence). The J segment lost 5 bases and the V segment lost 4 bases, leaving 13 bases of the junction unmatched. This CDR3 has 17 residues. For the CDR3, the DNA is TGTGCCAGCAGCGTTCCGGGACTAGCGGCAACACGGGAGACCCAGTACTTC. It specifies CASSVPGLAATRETQYF.

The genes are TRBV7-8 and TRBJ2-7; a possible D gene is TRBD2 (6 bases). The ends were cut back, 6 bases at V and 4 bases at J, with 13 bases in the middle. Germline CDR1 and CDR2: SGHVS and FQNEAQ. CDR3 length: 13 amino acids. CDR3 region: CASSFSGGYEQYF. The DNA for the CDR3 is TGTGCCAGCAGTTTCTCCGGGGGATACGAGCAGTACTTC.

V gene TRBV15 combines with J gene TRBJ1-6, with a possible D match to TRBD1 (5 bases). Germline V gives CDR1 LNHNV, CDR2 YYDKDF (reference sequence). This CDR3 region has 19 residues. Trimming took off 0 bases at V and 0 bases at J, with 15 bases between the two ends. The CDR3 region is CATSRDGDRGFSYNSPLHF. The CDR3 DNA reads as TGTGCCACCAGCAGAGATGGTGACCGGGGGTTCTCCTATAATTCACCCCTCCACTTT.

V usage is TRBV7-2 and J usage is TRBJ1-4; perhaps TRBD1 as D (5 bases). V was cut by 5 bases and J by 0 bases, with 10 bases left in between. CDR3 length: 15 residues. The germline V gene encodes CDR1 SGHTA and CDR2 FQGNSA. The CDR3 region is CASSGRDATNEKLFF. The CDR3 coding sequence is TGTGCCAGCAGCGGCCGGGACGCAACTAATGAAAAACTGTTTTTT.

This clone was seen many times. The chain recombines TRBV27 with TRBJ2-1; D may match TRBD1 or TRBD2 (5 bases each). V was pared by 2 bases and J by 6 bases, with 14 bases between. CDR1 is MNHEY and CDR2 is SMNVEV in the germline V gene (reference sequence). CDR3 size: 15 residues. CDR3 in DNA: TGTGCCAGCAGTTTAACCCCCGGGGCGGGCAATGAGCAGTTCTTC. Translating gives CASSLTPGAGNEQFF.

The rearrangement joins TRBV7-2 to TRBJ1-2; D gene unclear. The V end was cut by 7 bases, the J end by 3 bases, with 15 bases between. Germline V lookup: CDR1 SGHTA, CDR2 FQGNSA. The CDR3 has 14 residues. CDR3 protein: CASTGGNRYYGYTF. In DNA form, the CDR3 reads TGTGCCAGCACCGGAGGGAACCGATACTATGGCTACACCTTC.

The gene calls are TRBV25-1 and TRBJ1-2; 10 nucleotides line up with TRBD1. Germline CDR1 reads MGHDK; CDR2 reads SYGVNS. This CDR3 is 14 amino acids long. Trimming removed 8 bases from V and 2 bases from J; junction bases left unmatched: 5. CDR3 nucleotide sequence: TGTGCCAGCCGAGGACAGGGGGGGAACTATGGCTACACCTTC. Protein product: CASRGQGGNYGYTF.

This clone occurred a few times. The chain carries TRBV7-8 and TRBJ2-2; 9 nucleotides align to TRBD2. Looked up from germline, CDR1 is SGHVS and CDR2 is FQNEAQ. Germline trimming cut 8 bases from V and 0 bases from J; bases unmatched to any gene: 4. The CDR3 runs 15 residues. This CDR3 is CASGGGGANTGELFF. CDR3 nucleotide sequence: TGTGCCAGCGGCGGCGGGGGGGCGAACACCGGGGAGCTGTTTTTT.

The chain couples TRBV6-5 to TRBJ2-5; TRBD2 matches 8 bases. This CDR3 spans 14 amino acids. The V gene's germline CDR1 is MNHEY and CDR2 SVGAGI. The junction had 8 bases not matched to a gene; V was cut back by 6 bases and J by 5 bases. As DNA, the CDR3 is TGTGCCAGCAGAATAAGCGGGAGCCGGGAGACCCAGTACTTC. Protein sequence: CASRISGSRETQYF.

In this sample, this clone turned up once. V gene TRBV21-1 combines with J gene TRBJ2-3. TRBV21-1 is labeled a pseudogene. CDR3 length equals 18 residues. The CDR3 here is CASSKGALAGPSTDTQYF. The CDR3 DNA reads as TGTGCCAGCAGCAAGGGGGCCTTGGCGGGACCTAGCACAGATACGCAGTATTTT.

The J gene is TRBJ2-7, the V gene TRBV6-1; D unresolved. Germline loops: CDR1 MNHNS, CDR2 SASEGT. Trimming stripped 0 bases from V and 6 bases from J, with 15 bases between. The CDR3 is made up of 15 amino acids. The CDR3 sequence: CASSEAWVQASEQYF. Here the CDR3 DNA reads TGTGCCAGCAGTGAAGCATGGGTTCAGGCTTCCGAGCAGTACTTC.

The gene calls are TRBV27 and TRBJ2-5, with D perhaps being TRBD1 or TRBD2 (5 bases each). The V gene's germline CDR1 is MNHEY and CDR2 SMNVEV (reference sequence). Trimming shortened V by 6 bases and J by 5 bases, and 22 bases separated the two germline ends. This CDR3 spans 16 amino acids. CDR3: CASRNRGVISGETQYF. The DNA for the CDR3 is TGTGCCAGCAGAAATCGAGGGGTTATCTCCGGTGAGACCCAGTACTTC.

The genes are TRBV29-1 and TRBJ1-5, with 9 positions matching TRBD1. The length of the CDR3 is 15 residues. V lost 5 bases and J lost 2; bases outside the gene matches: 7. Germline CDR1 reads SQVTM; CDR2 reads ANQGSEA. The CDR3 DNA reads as TGCAGCGTTTTGACAGGGGGATCTGGCAATCAGCCCCAGCATTTT. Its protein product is CSVLTGGSGNQPQHF.

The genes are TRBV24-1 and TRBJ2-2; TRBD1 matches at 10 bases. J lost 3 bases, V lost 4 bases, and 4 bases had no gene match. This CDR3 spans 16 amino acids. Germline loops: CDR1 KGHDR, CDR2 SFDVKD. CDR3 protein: CATSDPDRGHTGELFF. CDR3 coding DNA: TGTGCCACCAGTGACCCCGACAGGGGGCACACCGGGGAGCTGTTTTTT.

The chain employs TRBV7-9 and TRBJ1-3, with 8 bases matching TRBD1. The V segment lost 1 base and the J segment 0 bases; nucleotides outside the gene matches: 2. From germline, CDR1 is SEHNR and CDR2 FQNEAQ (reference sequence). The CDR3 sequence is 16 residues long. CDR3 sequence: CASSLGTGSSGNTIYF. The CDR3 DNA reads TGTGCCAGCAGCTTAGGGACAGGGTCCTCTGGAAACACCATATATTTT.